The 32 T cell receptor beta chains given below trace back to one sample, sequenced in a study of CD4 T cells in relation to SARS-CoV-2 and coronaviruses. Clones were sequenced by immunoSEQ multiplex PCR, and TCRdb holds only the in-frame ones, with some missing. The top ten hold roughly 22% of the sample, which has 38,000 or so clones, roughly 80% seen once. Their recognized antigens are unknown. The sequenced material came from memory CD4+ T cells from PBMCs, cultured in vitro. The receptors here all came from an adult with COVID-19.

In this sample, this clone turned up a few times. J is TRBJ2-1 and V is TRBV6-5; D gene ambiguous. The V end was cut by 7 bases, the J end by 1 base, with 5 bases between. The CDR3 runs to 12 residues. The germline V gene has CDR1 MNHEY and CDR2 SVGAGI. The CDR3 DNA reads TGTGCCAGCACAACTTCCTACAATGAGCAGTTCTTC. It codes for CASTTSYNEQFF.

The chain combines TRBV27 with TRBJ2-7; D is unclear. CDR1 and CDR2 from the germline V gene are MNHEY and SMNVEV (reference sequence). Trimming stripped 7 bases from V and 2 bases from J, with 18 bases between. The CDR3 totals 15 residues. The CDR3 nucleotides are TGTGCCAGCACCCCTAACGCGGACGAAGCCTACGAGCAGTACTTC. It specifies CASTPNADEAYEQYF.

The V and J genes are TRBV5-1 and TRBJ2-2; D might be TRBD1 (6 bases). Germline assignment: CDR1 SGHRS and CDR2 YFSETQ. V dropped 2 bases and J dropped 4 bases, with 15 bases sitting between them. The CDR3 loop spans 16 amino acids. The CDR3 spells CASSFRPGQITGELFF. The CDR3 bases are TGCGCCAGCAGCTTTAGACCTGGACAGATCACCGGGGAGCTGTTTTTT.

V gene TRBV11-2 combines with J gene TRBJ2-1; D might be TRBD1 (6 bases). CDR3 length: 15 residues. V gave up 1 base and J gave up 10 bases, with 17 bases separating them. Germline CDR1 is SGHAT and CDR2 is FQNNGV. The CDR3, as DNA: TGTGCCAGCAGCTTAGTTTCCTCGGGACAAGGGGAGCAGTTCTTC. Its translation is CASSLVSSGQGEQFF.

In nucleotides, the CDR3 is TGTGCCATCAGAACAGGGCTCTCCTACGAGCAGTACTTC. Translated: CAIRTGLSYEQYF. This rearrangement joins TRBV10-3 to TRBJ2-7; TRBD1 might be the D (6 bases). Per germline, CDR1 ENHRY and CDR2 SYGVKD. V lost 6 bases and J lost 0, with 9 bases in between. The CDR3 totals 13 residues.

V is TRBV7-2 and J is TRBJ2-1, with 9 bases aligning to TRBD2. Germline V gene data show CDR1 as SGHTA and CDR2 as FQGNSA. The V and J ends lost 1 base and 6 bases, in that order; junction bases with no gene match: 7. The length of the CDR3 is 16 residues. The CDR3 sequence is CASSLGSGAGGNEQFF. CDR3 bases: TGTGCCAGCAGCTTAGGGTCGGGAGCGGGAGGCAATGAGCAGTTCTTC.

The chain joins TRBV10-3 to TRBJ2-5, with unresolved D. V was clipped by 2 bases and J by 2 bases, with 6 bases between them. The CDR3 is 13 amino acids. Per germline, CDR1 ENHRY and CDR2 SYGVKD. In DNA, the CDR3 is TGTGCCATCAGTGAGGGTCGACAAGAGACCCAGTACTTC. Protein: CAISEGRQETQYF.

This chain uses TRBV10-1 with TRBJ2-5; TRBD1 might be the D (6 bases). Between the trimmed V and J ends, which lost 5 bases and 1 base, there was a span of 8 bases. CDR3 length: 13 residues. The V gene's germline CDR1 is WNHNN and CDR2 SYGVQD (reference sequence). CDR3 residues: CASSPGAQETQYF. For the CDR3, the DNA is TGCGCCAGCAGTCCAGGGGCCCAAGAGACCCAGTACTTC.

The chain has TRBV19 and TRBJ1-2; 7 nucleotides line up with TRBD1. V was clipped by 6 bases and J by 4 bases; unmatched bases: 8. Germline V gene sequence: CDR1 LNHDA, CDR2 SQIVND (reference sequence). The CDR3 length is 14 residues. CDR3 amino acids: CASRPGQLFYGYTF. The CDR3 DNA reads TGTGCCAGTAGACCGGGACAGTTGTTCTATGGCTACACCTTC.

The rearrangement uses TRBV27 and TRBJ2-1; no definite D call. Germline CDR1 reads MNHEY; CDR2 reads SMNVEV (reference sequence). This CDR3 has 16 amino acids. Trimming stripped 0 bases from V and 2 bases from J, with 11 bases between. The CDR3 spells CASSLSSEIPYNEQFF. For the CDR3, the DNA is TGTGCCAGCAGTTTATCGAGCGAGATCCCCTACAATGAGCAGTTCTTC.

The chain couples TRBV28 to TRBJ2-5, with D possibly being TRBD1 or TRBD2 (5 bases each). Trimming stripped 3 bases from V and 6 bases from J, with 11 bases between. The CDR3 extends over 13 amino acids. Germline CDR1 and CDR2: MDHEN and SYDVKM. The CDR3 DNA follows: TGTGCCAGCAGTTTCGGGGCGGTGAAGACCCAGTACTTC. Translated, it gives CASSFGAVKTQYF.

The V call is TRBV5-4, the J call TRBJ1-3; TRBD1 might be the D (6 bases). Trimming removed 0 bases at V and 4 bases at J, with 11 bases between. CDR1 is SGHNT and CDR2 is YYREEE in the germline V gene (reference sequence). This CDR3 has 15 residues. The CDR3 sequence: CASSLAAGVGNTIYF. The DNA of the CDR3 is TGTGCCAGCAGCTTGGCCGCAGGGGTCGGAAACACCATATATTTT.

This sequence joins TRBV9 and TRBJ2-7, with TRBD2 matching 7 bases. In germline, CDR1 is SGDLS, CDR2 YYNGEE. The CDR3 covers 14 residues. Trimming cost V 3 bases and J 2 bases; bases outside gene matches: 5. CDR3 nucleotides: TGTGCCAGCAGCGCGGGGAGGGCCACCTACGAGCAGTACTTC. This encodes CASSAGRATYEQYF.

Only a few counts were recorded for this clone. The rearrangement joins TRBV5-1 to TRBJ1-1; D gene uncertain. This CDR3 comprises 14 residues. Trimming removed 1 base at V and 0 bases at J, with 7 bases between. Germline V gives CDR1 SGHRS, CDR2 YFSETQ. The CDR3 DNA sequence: TGCGCCAGCAGCTTGCGTCAGCTGAACACTGAAGCTTTCTTT. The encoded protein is CASSLRQLNTEAFF.

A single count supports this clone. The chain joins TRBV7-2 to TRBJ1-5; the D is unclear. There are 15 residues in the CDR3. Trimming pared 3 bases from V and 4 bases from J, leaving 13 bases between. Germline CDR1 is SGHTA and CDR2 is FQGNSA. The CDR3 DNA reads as TGTGCCAGCAGCTTGGTTCGTGGCAGAAATCAGCCCCAGCATTTT. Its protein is CASSLVRGRNQPQHF.

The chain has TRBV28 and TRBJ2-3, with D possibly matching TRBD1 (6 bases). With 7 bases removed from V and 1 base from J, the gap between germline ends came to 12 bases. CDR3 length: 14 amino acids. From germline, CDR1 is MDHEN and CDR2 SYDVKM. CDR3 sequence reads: CASTPGAGTDTQYF. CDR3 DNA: TGTGCCAGCACCCCAGGGGCAGGCACAGATACGCAGTATTTT.

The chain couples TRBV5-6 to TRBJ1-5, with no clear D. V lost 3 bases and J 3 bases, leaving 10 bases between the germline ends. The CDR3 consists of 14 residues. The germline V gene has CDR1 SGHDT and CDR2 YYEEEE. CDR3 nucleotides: TGTGCCAGCAGCTCAGGTTTCAACAATCAGCCCCAGCATTTT. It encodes CASSSGFNNQPQHF.

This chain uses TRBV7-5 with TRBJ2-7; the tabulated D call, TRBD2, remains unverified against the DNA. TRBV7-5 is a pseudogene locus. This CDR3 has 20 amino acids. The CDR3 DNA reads TGTGCCAGGGGCTCGGGACACGGGGGACTAGCGGGAGTCGAGGCCTACGAGCAGTACTTC. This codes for CARGSGHGGLAGVEAYEQYF.

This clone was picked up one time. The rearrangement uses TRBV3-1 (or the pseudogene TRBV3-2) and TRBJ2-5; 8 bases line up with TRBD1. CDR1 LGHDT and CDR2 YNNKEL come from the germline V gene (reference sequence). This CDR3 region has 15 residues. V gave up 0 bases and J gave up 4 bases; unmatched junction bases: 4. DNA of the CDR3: TGTGCCAGCAGCCAAGATGACCAGGGGGCAGAGACCCAGTACTTC. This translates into CASSQDDQGAETQYF.

The CDR3 DNA sequence: TGTGCCATCAGTGAGGACAGACAGAACGGCAATCAGCCCCAGCATTTT. Translation gives CAISEDRQNGNQPQHF. The gene calls are TRBV10-3 and TRBJ1-5; D is possibly TRBD1 (5 bases). V lost 2 bases and J 2 bases, leaving 13 bases between the germline ends. The V gene's germline CDR1 is ENHRY and CDR2 SYGVKD. The CDR3 runs 16 residues.

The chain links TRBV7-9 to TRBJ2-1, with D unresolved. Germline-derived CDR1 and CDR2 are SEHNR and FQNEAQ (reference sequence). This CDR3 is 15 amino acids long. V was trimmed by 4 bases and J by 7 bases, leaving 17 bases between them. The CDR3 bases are TGTGCCAGCAGCTCGCCTGGGATGTTAGGGAATGAGCAGTTCTTC. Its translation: CASSSPGMLGNEQFF.

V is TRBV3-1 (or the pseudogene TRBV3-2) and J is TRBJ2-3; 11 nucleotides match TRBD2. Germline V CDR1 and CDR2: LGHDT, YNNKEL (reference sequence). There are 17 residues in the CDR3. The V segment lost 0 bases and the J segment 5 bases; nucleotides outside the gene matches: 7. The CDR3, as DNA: TGTGCCAGCAGCCAAGAAGTAGCGGGAGGGCGGGGAGATACGCAGTATTTT. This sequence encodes CASSQEVAGGRGDTQYF.

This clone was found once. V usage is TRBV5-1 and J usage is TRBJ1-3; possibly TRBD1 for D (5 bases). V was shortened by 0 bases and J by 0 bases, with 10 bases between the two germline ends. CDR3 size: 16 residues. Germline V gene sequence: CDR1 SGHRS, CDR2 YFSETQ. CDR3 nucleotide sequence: TGCGCCAGCAGCTTGGGGGGCCCACTCTCTGGAAACACCATATATTTT. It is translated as CASSLGGPLSGNTIYF.

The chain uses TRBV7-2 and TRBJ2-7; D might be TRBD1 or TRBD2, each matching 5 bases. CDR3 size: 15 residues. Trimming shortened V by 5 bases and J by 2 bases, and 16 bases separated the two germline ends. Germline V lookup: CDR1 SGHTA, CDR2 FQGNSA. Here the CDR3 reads CASSRNRGPTYEQYF. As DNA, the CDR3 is TGTGCCAGCAGCCGCAACCGGGGCCCGACCTACGAGCAGTACTTC.

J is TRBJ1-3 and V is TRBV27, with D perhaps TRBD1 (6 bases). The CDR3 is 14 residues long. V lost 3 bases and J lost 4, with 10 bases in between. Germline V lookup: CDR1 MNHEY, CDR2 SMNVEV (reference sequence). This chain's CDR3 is CASSFSGVGNTIYF. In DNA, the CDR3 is TGTGCCAGCAGTTTTTCAGGGGTCGGAAACACCATATATTTT.

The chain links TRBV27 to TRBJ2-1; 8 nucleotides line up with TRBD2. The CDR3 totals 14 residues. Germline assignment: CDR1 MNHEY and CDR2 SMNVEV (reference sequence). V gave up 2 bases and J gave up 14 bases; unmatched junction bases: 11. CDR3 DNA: TGTGCCAGCAGTTTAATACTTACCGGGACTAGGAAGTTCTTC. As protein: CASSLILTGTRKFF.

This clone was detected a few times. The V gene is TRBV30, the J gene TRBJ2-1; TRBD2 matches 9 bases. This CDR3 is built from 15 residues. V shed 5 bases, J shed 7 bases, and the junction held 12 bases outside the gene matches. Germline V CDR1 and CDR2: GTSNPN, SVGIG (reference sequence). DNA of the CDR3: TGTGCCTGGGCACGCTTAGCGGGAGAAATGAATGAGCAGTTCTTC. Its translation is CAWARLAGEMNEQFF.

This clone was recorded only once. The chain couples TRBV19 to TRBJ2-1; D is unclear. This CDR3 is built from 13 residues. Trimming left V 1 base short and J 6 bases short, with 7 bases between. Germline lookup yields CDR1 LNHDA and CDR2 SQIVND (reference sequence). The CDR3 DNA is TGTGCCAGTAGTATAGGTATTTTCAATGAGCAGTTCTTC. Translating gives CASSIGIFNEQFF.

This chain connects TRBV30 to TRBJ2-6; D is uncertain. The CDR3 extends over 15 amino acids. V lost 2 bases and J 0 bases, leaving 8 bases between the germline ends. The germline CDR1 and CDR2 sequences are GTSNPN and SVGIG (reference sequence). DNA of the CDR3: TGTGCCTGGAGTACTTGGCGCTCTGGGGCCAACGTCCTGACTTTC. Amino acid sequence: CAWSTWRSGANVLTF.

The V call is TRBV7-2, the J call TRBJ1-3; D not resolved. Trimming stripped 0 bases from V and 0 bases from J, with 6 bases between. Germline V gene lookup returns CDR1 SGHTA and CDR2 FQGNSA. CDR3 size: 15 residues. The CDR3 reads CASSLAPISGNTIYF. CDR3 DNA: TGTGCCAGCAGCTTAGCGCCGATCTCTGGAAACACCATATATTTT.

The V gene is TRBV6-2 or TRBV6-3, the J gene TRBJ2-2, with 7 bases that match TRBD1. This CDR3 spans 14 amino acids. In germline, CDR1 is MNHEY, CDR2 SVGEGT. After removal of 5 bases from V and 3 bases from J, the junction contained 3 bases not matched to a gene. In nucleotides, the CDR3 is TGTGCCAGCAGTCTGCAGGGGGACACCGGGGAGCTGTTTTTT. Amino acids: CASSLQGDTGELFF.

The CDR3 region has the DNA TGTGCCAGCAGTGAAGAGGCAGCCCAAGTTAGTGAGCAGTACTTC. Translation gives CASSEEAAQVSEQYF. This sequence joins TRBV2 and TRBJ2-7; D gene unclear. The CDR3 runs to 15 residues. Germline CDR1 reads SNHLY; CDR2 reads FYNNEI. V dropped 1 base and J dropped 7 bases, with 17 bases sitting between them.